This T cell receptor (beta chain) was identified during a study of CD8+ T cells in alopecia areata. Background on the study: Patients in the treated group were given tofacitinib by mouth, 5 to 10 mg twice a day. Tofacitinib dosing lasted 6 to 18 months, which was then followed by 6 months off drug.

In each case, RNA was isolated and then reverse transcribed into cDNA as the sequencing template. Libraries were prepared by immunoSEQ multiplex PCR; TCRdb keeps only in-frame clonotypes and omits some of them. The data show around 140,000 clones, around 49% seen once. Lesional scalp tissue (obtained by punch biopsy) and peripheral blood were collected from alopecia areata patients. Germline V gene data show CDR1 as MGHDK and CDR2 as SYGVNS. V lost 1 base and J lost 5, with 5 bases in between. The CDR3 runs 12 residues. This clone was counted between two and nine times. The material sequenced was CD8+ T cells sorted from blood, taken at week 0. This chain connects TRBV25-1 to TRBJ2-5; D is undetermined. The receptor's source is a human donor with alopecia areata. The CDR3 sequence: CASSEFMETQYF. The CDR3 nucleotides are TGTGCCAGCAGTGAATTTATGGAGACCCAGTACTTC.